The rows below give T cell receptor beta chains drawn from one sample of a study of T cell repertoires in cytomegalovirus infection. These receptors lack a known antigen. MiXCR, applied by TCRdb to the reads, yields one record per CDR3 protein. The sample has 640,000 or so distinct CDR3 sequences; about 30% are singletons. The input for sequencing was cultured PBMCs, taken from culture after CMV antigen stimulation. The receptors derive from a human donor in good health (CMV status not recorded). Some clones in this sample may be carry-over from other donors' samples. Both conserved end residues are part of each CDR3. A D gene is named only where the DNA matches it firmly. Part of the rows lack a size; the others show once, few, many or a class for expanded clones.

DNA: TGTGCCAGCAGCTTAAGGACTAGCGGGAGAGTCTACGAGCAGTACTTC; CDR3: CASSLRTSGRVYEQYF; V: TRBV7-2; size: many; D: TRBD2; J: TRBJ2-7
DNA: TGTGCCAGCAGAACAGGCCGGAGCACAGATACGCAGTATTTT; CDR3: CASRTGRSTDTQYF; V: TRBV6-5; size: few; D: .; J: TRBJ2-3
DNA: TGTGCCTGGAGAAGACTAGCGGGAGTTGGTGAGCAGTTCTTC; CDR3: CAWRRLAGVGEQFF; V: TRBV30; size: .; D: TRBD2; J: TRBJ2-1
DNA: TGTGCCAGCAGCTTAGCGGGACCCCGGCTGTTTTTT; CDR3: CASSLAGPRLFF; V: TRBV7-2; size: many; D: .; J: TRBJ2-2
DNA: TGCGCCAGCAGCCATCAAATGGGGACAGGGGACCAAGAGACCCAGTACTTC; CDR3: CASSHQMGTGDQETQYF; V: TRBV4-1; size: few; D: TRBD1; J: TRBJ2-5
DNA: TGTGCCAGCACTCCCACCCCTCTACAGGGTGTATACAATGAGCAGTTCTTC; CDR3: CASTPTPLQGVYNEQFF; V: TRBV27; size: .; D: .; J: TRBJ2-1
DNA: TGTGCCAGCAGTCCTACCGGACTAGCGGGCAATGAGCAGTTCTTC; CDR3: CASSPTGLAGNEQFF; V: TRBV27; size: .; D: TRBD2; J: TRBJ2-1
DNA: TGTGCCAGCAGTTTGGGGGCGGACACCCTTTTCGAGCAGTACTTC; CDR3: CASSLGADTLFEQYF; V: TRBV12-3/TRBV12-4; size: .; D: .; J: TRBJ2-7
DNA: TGTGCCACCAGTGATCCTGGACAGGGGGGAGCCAAAAACATTCAGTACTTC; CDR3: CATSDPGQGGAKNIQYF; V: TRBV24-1; size: .; D: TRBD1; J: TRBJ2-4
DNA: TGTGCCACCAGGGACCACAGGAGAGAAAAACTGTTTTTT; CDR3: CATRDHRREKLFF; V: TRBV19; size: .; D: .; J: TRBJ1-4
DNA: TGTGCCAGCAGCTCCCGAGCGGCAACCACCTACGAGCAGTACTTC; CDR3: CASSSRAATTYEQYF; V: TRBV7-2; size: few; D: .; J: TRBJ2-7
DNA: TGTGCCAGCGGGGCTAGTTCAACCTACGAGCAGTACTTC; CDR3: CASGASSTYEQYF; V: TRBV28; size: .; D: .; J: TRBJ2-7
DNA: TGCGCCAGCAGCTTGGATTGGGGGGACGGCTCTGGAAACACCATATATTTT; CDR3: CASSLDWGDGSGNTIYF; V: TRBV5-1; size: .; D: .; J: TRBJ1-3
DNA: TGTGCCAGCAGCCGGGAGGTCCTGTCTGACAATGAGCAGTTCTTC; CDR3: CASSREVLSDNEQFF; V: TRBV7-2; size: few; D: TRBD2; J: TRBJ2-1
DNA: TGTGCCAGCAGCCCGGGACTAGCGGGGGCCACCTACGAGCAGTACTTC; CDR3: CASSPGLAGATYEQYF; V: TRBV5-4; size: .; D: TRBD2; J: TRBJ2-7
DNA: TGTGCCAGCAAACCGGGACAGAGTAGCTCCTACGAGCAGTACTTC; CDR3: CASKPGQSSSYEQYF; V: TRBV27; size: .; D: TRBD1; J: TRBJ2-7
DNA: TGCAGTGCTAGATACTGTCCGCAGTATTTT; CDR3: CSARYCPQYF; V: TRBV20-1; size: .; D: .; J: TRBJ2-3
DNA: TGTGCCAGCAGTAGACAGGGGGCCAGGGCTCAGCCCCAGCATTTT; CDR3: CASSRQGARAQPQHF; V: TRBV27; size: .; D: TRBD1; J: TRBJ1-5
DNA: TGTGCCAGCAGCTTAGTACCGCCGAGGGAGCAGTTCTTC; CDR3: CASSLVPPREQFF; V: TRBV7-8; size: many; D: .; J: TRBJ2-1
DNA: TGTGCCAGCTCTAATAATTGGGAAAGGGGGACCAACTATGGCTACACCTTC; CDR3: CASSNNWERGTNYGYTF; V: TRBV12-3/TRBV12-4; size: .; D: .; J: TRBJ1-2
DNA: TGTGCCAGCACGTCCCCAGCAGCCGGTTCCTACGAGCAGTACTTC; CDR3: CASTSPAAGSYEQYF; V: TRBV28; size: .; D: .; J: TRBJ2-7
DNA: TGTGCCAGCAGTTACACAGGGACAAATGGAAAACTGTTTTTT; CDR3: CASSYTGTNGKLFF; V: TRBV28; size: .; D: .; J: TRBJ1-4